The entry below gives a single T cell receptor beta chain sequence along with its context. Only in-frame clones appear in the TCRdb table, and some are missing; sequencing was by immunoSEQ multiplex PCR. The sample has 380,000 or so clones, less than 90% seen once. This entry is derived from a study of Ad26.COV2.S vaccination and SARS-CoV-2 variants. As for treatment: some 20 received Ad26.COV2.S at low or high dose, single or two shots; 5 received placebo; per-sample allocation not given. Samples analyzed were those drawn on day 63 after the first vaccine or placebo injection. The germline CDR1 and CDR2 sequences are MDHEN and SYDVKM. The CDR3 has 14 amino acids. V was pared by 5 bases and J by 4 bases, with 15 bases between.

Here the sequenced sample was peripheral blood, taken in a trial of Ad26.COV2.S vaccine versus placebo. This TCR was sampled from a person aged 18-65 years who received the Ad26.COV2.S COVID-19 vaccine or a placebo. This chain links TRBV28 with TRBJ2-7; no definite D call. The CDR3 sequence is CASSPRLVGYEQYF. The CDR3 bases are TGTGCCAGCAGTCCGCGGCTAGTAGGGTACGAGCAGTACTTC.